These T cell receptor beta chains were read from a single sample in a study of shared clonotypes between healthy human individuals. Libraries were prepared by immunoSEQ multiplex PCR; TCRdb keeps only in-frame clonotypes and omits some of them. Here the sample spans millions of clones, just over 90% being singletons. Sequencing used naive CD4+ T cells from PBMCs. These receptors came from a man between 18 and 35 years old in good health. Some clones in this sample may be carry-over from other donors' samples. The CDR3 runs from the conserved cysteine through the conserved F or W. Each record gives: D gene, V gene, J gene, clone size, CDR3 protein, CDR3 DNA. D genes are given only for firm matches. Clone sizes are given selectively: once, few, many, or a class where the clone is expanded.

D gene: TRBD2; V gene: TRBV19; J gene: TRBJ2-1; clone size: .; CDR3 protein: CASSSLPGLAGVGHSYNEQFF; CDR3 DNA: TGTGCCAGTAGTTCACTTCCGGGACTAGCGGGAGTGGGTCACTCCTACAATGAGCAGTTCTTC
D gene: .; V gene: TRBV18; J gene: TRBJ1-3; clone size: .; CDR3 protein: CASSPSNSGNTIYF; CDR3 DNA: TGTGCCAGCTCACCAAGCAACTCTGGAAACACCATATATTTT
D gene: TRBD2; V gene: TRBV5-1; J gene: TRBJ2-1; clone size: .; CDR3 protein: CASSTSGISYNEQFF; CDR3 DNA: TGCGCCAGCAGTACTAGCGGGATATCCTACAATGAGCAGTTCTTC
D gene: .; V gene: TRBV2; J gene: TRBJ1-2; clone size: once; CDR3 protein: CASARTAGGIYGYTF; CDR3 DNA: TGTGCCAGCGCCCGGACAGCCGGGGGTATCTATGGCTACACCTTC
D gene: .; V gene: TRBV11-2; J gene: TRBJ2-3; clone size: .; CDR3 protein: CASSSLSTQYF; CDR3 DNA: TGTGCCAGCAGCTCCCTAAGTACGCAGTATTTT
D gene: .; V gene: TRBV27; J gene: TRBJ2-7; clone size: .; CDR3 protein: CASSLKVQGFEQYF; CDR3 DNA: TGTGCCAGCAGTTTAAAGGTTCAGGGGTTCGAGCAGTACTTC
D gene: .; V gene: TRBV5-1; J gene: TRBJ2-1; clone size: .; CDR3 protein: CASSSGTVGSYNEQFF; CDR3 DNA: TGCGCCAGCAGCTCTGGGACCGTGGGATCCTACAATGAGCAGTTCTTC
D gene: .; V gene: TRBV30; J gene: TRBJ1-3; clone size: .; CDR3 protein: CAWIPSLAKNSGNTIYF; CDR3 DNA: TGTGCCTGGATACCATCGTTAGCGAAAAACTCTGGAAACACCATATATTTT
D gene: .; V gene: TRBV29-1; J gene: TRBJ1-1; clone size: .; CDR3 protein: CSVEDPQEAFF; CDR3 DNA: TGCAGCGTTGAAGATCCCCAGGAAGCTTTCTTT
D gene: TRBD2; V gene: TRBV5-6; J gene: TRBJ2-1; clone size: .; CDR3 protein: CASSLVSGSSGNYNEQFF; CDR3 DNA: TGTGCCAGCAGCTTGGTATCTGGGTCTAGCGGAAACTACAATGAGCAGTTCTTC
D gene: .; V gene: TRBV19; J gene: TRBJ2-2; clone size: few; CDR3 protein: CASSFGALGAGELFF; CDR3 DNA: TGTGCCAGTAGTTTCGGGGCACTAGGCGCCGGGGAGCTGTTTTTT
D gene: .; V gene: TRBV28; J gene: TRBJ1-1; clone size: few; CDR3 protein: CASSTLGQNTEAFF; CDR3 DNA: TGTGCCAGCAGTACATTGGGACAGAACACTGAAGCTTTCTTT
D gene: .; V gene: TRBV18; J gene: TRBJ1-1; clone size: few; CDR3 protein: CASSQTVNTEAFF; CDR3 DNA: TGTGCCAGCTCACAGACAGTGAACACTGAAGCTTTCTTT
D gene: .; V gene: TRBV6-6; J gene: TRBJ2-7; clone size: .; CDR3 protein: CASSYSGAYEQYF; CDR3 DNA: TGTGCCAGCAGTTACTCAGGCGCTTACGAGCAGTACTTC
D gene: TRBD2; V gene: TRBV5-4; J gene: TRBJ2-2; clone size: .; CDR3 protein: CASSPAGGPVAGELFF; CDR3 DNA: TGTGCCAGCAGTCCAGCGGGAGGGCCCGTTGCCGGGGAGCTGTTTTTT
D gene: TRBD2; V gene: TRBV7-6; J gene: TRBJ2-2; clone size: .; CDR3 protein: CASSPGLANTGELFF; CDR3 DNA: TGTGCCAGCAGTCCAGGACTAGCGAACACCGGGGAGCTGTTTTTT
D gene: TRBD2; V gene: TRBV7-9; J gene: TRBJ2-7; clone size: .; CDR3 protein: CASSSSGSNEQYF; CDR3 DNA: TGTGCCAGCAGCTCTAGCGGGAGCAACGAGCAGTACTTC
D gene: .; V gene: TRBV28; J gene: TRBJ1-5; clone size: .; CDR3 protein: CASSSPLWVSNQPQHF; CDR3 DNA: TGTGCCAGCAGTTCCCCTCTGTGGGTTAGCAATCAGCCCCAGCATTTT
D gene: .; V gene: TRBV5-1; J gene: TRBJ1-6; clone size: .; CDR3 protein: CASSSEGFQRYSPLHF; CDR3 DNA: TGCGCCAGCAGCTCCGAGGGGTTCCAGAGGTATTCACCCCTCCACTTT
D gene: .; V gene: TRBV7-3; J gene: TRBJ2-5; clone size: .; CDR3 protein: CASSTSPGPQETQYF; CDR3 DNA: TGTGCCAGCAGCACCTCTCCGGGACCCCAAGAGACCCAGTACTTC
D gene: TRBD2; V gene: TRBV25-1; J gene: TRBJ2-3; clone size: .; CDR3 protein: CASSEMKRGGTDTQYF; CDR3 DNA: TGTGCCAGCAGTGAAATGAAGCGGGGTGGCACAGATACGCAGTATTTT
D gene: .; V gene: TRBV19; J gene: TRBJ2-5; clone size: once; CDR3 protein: CASSIDPRGSRETQYF; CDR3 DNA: TGTGCCAGTAGTATAGATCCGAGGGGTAGTAGAGAGACCCAGTACTTC
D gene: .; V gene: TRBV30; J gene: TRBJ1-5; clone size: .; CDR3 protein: CAWAKRSNQPQHF; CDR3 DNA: TGTGCCTGGGCGAAGAGAAGCAATCAGCCCCAGCATTTT
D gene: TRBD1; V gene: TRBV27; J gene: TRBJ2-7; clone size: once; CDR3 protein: CASSLRSTGFSYEQYF; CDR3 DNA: TGTGCCAGCAGTCTTAGATCGACAGGGTTTTCCTACGAGCAGTACTTC
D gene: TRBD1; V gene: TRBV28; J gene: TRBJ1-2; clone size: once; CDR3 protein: CASNLSGGDGYTF; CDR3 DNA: TGTGCCAGCAACCTGTCAGGGGGAGATGGCTACACCTTC
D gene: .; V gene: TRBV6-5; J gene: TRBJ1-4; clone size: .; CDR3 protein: CASSYSSRGNEKLFF; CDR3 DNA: TGTGCCAGCAGTTACTCGTCCAGGGGTAATGAAAAACTGTTTTTT
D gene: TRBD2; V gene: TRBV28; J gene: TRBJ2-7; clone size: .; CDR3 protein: CASRPRGGRYEQYF; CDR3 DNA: TGTGCCAGCAGACCTCGGGGGGGGAGGTACGAGCAGTACTTC
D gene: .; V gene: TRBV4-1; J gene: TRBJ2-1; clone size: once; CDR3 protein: CASSQPSISYNEQFF; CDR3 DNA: TGCGCCAGCAGCCAACCTAGCATCTCCTACAATGAGCAGTTCTTC
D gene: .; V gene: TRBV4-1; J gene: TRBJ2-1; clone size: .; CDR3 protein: CASSQPLSPEQFF; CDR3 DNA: TGCGCCAGCAGCCAACCCCTGTCCCCTGAGCAGTTCTTC
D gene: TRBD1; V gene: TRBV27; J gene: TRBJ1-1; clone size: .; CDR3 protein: CASSGTGARTEAFF; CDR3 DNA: TGTGCCAGCAGTGGGACAGGGGCGAGGACTGAAGCTTTCTTT
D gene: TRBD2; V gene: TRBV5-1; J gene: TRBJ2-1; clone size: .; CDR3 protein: CASSFRGTSGPYNEQFF; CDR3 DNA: TGCGCCAGCAGCTTCAGGGGTACTAGCGGGCCGTACAATGAGCAGTTCTTC
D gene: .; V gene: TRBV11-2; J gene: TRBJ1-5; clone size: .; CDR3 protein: CASSPTRNQPQHF; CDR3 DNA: TGTGCCAGCAGCCCCACTAGGAATCAGCCCCAGCATTTT
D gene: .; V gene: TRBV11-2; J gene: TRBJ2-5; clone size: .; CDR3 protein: CASSPVQGTETQYF; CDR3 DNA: TGTGCCAGCAGCCCTGTCCAAGGGACAGAGACCCAGTACTTC
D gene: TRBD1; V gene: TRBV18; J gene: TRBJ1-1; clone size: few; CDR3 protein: CASSRGQGNTEAFF; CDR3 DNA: TGTGCCAGCTCACGTGGACAGGGCAACACTGAAGCTTTCTTT
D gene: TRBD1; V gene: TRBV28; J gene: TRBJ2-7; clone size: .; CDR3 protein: CASSGGQVGSGEQYF; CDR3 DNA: TGTGCCAGCAGCGGCGGACAGGTCGGATCGGGCGAGCAGTACTTC
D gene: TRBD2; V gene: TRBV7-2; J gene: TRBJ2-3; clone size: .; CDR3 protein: CASSLQGLAGNTDTQYF; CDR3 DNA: TGTGCCAGCAGCTTGCAGGGACTAGCGGGGAACACAGATACGCAGTATTTT
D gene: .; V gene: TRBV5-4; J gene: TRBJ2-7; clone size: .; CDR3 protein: CASSLTGTEQYF; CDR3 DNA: TGTGCCAGCAGCTTAACGGGTACCGAGCAGTACTTC
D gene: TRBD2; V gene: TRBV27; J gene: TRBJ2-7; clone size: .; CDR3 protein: CASSELGTSGSFSYEQYF; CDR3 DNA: TGTGCCAGCAGCGAACTCGGGACTAGCGGGAGTTTTTCCTACGAGCAGTACTTC
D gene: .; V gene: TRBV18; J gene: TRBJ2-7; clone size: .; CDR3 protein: CASSPSGDPSYEQYF; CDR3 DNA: TGTGCCAGCTCACCGTCAGGGGACCCCTCCTACGAGCAGTACTTC
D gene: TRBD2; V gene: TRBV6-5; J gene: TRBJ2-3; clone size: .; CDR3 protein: CASSQRTGRADTQYF; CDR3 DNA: TGTGCCAGCAGTCAGCGTACCGGGAGGGCAGATACGCAGTATTTT
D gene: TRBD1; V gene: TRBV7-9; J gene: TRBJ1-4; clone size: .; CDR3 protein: CASSLGYRTGDEKLFF; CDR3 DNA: TGTGCCAGCAGCTTGGGGTATAGGACAGGGGATGAAAAACTGTTTTTT
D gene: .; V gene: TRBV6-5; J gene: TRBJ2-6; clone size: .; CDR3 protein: CASSPTGFGANVLTF; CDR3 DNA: TGTGCCAGCAGTCCTACAGGGTTCGGGGCCAACGTCCTGACTTTC